These T cell receptor beta chains were read from a single sample in a study of cytomegalovirus exposure and HLA in healthy donors. Profiled with immunoSEQ multiplex PCR; TCRdb holds only in-frame clones, not every one. Across around 100,000 clones, the top ten clones capture 6.8% of the sample. Sequences were obtained from PBMCs. The receptors were sampled from a man aged 35 to 55 in good health and CMV-seropositive. The conserved cysteine and the conserved F or W are not part of the CDR3 here. Each record gives: D gene, CDR3 length, J gene, V gene, CDR3 protein. A D gene is named only where the DNA matches it firmly.

>.|12|TRBJ1-5|TRBV7-9
ASSLGQENQPQH
>.|12|TRBJ2-1|TRBV7-9
ASSLTDYYNEQF
>TRBD2|13|TRBJ2-1|TRBV5-1
ASNELAGGGNEQF
>.|13|TRBJ2-6|TRBV25-1
ASSDPRAGANVLT
>.|11|TRBJ2-7|TRBV27
ASSLAEPHEQY
>.|12|TRBJ2-1|TRBV9
ASSGQWGGNEQF
>TRBD2|13|TRBJ2-7|TRBV10-3
AISGDSAGEREQY
>TRBD2|15|TRBJ2-1|TRBV7-3
ASSLSGGAGGYNEQF
>TRBD1|15|TRBJ2-5|TRBV18
ASSPGQAIKYQETQY
>.|11|TRBJ2-7|TRBV27
ASSQQGFYEQY
>.|13|TRBJ2-7|TRBV9
ASSVSREPNYEQY